These T cell receptor beta chains were read from a single sample in a study of untreated major depressive disorder. Using immunoSEQ multiplex PCR, the repertoire was profiled, and TCRdb retains in-frame clones only, with some absent. The sample contains approximately 20,000 clones, roughly 90% of which appear only once. Sequenced material: CD4+ T cells from PBMCs. These TCRs come from a woman aged 35 to 49 with major depressive disorder. The CDR3 runs from the conserved cysteine through the conserved F or W. The D gene is left open where the match is weak. Size is stated for part of the rows, as once, few or many counts, or as a class when the clone is expanded.

>TRBD1|TRBV5-1|NA|TRBJ2-5
CASGPRGRGETQYF
TGCGCCAGCGGACCCAGGGGGCGGGGAGAGACCCAGTACTTC
>TRBD1|TRBV19|few|TRBJ2-1
CASSKHRGSWEQFF
TGTGCCAGTAGTAAACACAGGGGTTCCTGGGAGCAGTTCTTC
>NA|TRBV6-1|NA|TRBJ2-7
CASSEARGSLAGEQYF
TGTGCCAGCAGTGAAGCCCGGGGGTCTTTAGCAGGCGAGCAGTACTTC
>NA|TRBV4-3|NA|TRBJ1-2
CASSQQQRGSPNGYTF
TGCGCCAGCAGCCAACAACAGAGAGGCTCCCCCAATGGCTACACCTTC
>TRBD1|TRBV9|NA|TRBJ1-2
CASSVTGAYGYTF
TGTGCCAGCAGTGTTACAGGGGCCTATGGCTACACCTTC
>NA|TRBV6-1|NA|TRBJ1-2
CASRHVERNYGYTF
TGTGCCAGCAGGCACGTTGAGAGGAACTATGGCTACACCTTC
>TRBD1|TRBV18|NA|TRBJ1-4
CASSRSRTGEKLFF
TGTGCCAGCTCCCGGTCTAGGACAGGTGAAAAACTGTTTTTT
>NA|TRBV6-6|NA|TRBJ2-5
CASSFVDGAQETQYF
TGTGCCAGCAGTTTCGTGGATGGGGCCCAAGAGACCCAGTACTTC
>TRBD1|TRBV6-5|NA|TRBJ1-2
CASRSRTGDGYTF
TGTGCCAGCAGGTCTCGGACAGGGGACGGCTACACCTTC
>NA|TRBV27|once|TRBJ2-6
CASSQSSGANVLTF
TGTGCCAGCAGTCAGAGCTCTGGGGCCAACGTCCTGACTTTC
>NA|TRBV11-3|NA|TRBJ2-2
CASSLQTGELFF
TGTGCCAGCAGCCTGCAGACCGGGGAGCTGTTTTTT
>TRBD1|TRBV9|NA|TRBJ1-2
CASSPPLDRARGYTF
TGTGCCAGCAGCCCACCTCTGGACAGGGCAAGGGGCTACACCTTC
>NA|TRBV5-1|NA|TRBJ2-1
CASSFQTSLSYNEQFF
TGCGCCAGCAGCTTCCAGACATCCCTCTCATACAATGAGCAGTTCTTC
>NA|TRBV6-1|NA|TRBJ1-1
CASSERGIRVSTEAFF
TGTGCCAGCAGTGAGAGGGGGATTAGGGTTAGCACTGAAGCTTTCTTT
>TRBD1|TRBV5-1|NA|TRBJ1-2
CASNLGTGGNYGYTF
TGCGCCAGCAACCTTGGGACAGGGGGCAACTATGGCTACACCTTC
>NA|TRBV21-1|once|TRBJ1-1
CASSPTTGEYAEAFF
TGTGCCAGCAGCCCGACGACAGGGGAGTACGCTGAAGCTTTCTTT
>NA|TRBV5-1|NA|TRBJ2-1
CASSLRGLTLSSYNEQFF
TGCGCCAGCAGCTTACGAGGACTCACCCTAAGCTCCTACAATGAGCAGTTCTTC
>NA|TRBV5-1|NA|TRBJ2-3
CASYRVPGVGADTQYF
TGCGCCAGCTATAGAGTGCCGGGAGTTGGGGCAGATACGCAGTATTTT
>NA|TRBV6-5|NA|TRBJ2-7
CASSYVQGPYEQYF
TGTGCCAGCAGTTACGTGCAGGGCCCCTACGAGCAGTACTTC
>NA|TRBV5-1|NA|TRBJ2-7
CASSFEIAQGYEQYF
TGCGCCAGCAGCTTCGAGATCGCCCAGGGTTACGAGCAGTACTTC
>NA|TRBV9|NA|TRBJ2-3
CASSVEGEGGTQYF
TGTGCCAGCAGCGTAGAGGGGGAGGGGGGTACGCAGTATTTT
>TRBD2|TRBV7-3|NA|TRBJ2-3
CASSSTSGEADTQYF
TGTGCCAGCAGCTCCACTAGCGGGGAGGCAGATACGCAGTATTTT